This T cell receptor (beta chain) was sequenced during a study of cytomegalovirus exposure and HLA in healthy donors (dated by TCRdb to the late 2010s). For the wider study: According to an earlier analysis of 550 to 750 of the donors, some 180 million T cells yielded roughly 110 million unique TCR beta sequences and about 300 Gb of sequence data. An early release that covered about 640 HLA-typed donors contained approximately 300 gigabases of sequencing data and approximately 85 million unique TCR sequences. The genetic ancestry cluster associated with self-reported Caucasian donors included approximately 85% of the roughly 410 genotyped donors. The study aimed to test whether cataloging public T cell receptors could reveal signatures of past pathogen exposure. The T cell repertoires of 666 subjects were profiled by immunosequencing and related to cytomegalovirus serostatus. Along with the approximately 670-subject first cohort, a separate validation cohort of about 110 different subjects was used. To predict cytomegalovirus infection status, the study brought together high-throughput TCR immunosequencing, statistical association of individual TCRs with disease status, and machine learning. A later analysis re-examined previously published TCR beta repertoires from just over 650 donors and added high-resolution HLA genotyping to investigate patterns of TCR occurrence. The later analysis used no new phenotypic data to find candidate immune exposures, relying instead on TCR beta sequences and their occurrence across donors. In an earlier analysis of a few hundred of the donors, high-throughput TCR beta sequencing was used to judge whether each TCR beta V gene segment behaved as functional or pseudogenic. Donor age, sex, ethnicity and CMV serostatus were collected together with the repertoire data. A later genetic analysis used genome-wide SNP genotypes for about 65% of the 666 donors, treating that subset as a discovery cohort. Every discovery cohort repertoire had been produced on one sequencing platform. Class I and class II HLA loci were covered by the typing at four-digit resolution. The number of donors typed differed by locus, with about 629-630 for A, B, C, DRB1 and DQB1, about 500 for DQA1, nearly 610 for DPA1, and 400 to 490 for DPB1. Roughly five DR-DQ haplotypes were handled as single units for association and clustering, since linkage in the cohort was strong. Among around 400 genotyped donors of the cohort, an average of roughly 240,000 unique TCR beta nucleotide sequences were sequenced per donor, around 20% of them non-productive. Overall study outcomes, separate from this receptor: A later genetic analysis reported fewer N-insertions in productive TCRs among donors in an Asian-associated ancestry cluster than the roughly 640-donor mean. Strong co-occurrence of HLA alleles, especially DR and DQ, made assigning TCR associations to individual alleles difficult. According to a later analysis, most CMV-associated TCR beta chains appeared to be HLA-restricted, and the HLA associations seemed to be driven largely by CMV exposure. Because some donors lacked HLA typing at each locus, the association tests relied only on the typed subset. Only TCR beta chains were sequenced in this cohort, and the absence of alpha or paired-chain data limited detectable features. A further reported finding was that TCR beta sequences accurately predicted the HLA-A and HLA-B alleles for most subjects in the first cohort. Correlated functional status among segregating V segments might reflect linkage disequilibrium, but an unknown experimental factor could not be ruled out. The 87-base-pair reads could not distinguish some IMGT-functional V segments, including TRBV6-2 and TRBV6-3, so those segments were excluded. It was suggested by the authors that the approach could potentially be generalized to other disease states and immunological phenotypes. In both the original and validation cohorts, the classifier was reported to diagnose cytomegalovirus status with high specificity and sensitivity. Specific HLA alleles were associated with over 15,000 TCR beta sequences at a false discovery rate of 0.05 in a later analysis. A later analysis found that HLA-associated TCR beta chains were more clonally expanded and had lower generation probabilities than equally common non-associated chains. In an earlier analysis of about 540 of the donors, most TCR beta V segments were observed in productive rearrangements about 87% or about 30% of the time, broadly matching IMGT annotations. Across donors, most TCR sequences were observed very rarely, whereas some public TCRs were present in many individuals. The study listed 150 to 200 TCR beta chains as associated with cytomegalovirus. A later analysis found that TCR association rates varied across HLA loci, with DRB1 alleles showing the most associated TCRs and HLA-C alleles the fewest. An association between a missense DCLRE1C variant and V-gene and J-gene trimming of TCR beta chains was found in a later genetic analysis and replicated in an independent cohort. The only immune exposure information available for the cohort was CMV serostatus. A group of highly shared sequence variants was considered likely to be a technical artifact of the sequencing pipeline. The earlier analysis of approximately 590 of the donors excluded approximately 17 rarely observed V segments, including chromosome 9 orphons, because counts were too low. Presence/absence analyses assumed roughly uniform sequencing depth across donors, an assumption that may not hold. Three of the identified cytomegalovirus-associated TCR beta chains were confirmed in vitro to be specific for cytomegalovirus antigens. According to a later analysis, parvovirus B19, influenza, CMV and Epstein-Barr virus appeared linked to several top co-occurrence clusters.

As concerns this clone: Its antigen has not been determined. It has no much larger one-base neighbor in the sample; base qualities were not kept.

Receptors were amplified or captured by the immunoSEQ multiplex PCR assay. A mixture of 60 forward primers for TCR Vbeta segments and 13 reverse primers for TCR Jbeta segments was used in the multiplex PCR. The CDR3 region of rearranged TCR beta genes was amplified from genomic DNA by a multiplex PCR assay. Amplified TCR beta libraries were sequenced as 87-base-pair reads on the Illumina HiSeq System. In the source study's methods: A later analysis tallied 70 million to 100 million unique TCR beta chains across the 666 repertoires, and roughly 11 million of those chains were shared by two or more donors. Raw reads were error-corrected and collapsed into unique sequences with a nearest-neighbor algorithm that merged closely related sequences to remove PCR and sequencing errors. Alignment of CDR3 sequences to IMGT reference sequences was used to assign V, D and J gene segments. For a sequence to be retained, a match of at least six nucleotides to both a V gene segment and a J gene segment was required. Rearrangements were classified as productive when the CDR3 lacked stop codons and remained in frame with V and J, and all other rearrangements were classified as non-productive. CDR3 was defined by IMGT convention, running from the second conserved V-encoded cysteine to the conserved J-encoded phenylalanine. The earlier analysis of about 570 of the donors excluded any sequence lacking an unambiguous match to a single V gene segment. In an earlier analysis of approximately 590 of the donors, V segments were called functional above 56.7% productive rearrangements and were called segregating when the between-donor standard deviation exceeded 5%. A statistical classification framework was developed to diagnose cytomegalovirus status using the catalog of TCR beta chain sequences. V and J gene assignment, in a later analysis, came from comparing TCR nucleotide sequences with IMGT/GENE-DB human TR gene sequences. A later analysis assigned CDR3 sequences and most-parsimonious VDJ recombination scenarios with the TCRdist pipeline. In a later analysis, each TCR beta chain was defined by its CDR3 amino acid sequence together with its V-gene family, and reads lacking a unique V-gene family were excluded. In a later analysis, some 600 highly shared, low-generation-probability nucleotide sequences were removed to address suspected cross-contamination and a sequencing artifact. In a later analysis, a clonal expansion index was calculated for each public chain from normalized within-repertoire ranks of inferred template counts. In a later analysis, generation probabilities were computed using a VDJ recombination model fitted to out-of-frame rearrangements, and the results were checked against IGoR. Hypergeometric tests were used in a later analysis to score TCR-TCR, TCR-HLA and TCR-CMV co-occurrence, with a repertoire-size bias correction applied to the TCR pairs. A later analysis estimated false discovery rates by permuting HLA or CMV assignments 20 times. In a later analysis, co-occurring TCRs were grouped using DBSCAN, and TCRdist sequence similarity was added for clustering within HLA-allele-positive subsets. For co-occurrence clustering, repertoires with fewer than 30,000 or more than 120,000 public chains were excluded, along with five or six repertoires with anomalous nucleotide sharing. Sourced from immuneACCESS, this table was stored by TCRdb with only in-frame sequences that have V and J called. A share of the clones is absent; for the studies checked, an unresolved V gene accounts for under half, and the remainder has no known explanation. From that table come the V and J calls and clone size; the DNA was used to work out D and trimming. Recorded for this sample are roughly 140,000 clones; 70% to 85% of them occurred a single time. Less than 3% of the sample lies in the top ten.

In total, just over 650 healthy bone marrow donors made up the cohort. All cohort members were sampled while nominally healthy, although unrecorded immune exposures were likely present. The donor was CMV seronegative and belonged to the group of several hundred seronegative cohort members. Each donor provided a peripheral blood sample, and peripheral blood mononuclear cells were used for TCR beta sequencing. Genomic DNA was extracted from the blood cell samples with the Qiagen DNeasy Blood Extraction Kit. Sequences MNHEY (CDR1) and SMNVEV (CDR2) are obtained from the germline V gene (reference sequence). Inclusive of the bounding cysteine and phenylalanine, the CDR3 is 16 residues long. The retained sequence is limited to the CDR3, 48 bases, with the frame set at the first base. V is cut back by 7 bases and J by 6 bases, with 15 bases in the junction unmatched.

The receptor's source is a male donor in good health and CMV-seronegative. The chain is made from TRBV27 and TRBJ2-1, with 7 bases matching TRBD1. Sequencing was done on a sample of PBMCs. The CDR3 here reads CASTRQGATERNEQFF. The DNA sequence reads TGTGCCAGCACCCGACAGGGCGCGACGGAGCGCAATGAGCAGTTCTTC.